The rows below give T cell receptor beta chains drawn from one sample of a study of T cells in Graves' hyperthyroidism and ophthalmopathy. One entry per CDR3 protein, called by TCRdb with MiXCR from the multiplex PCR reads. The profile shows fewer than 450,000 distinct CDR3 sequences, about 14% of them singletons. The sequenced material came from blood. These receptors came from a man aged 50-59 years with Graves' ophthalmopathy. Both conserved end residues are part of each CDR3. Fields, in order: clone size, D gene, V gene, J gene, CDR3 DNA, CDR3 protein. The D gene is left open where the match is weak. The listing skips clone size in some rows; elsewhere it reads once, few, many or a size class.

size: many
D: NA
V: TRBV18
J: TRBJ1-3
DNA: TGTGCCAGCTCACGCGGTACGTCGGCCTCTGGAAACACCATATATTTT
CDR3: CASSRGTSASGNTIYF

size: NA
D: TRBD1
V: TRBV19
J: TRBJ2-1
DNA: TGTGCCAGTAGTACCGCAGGGGGCCTTTCCTACAATGAGCAGTTCTTC
CDR3: CASSTAGGLSYNEQFF

size: many
D: NA
V: TRBV2
J: TRBJ2-1
DNA: TGTGCCAGCAGTGATGCTTGGAGCGTTGCCTCCTACAATGAGCAGTTCTTC
CDR3: CASSDAWSVASYNEQFF

size: many
D: NA
V: TRBV20-1
J: TRBJ2-7
DNA: TGCAGTGCTAGAGAGGTAGGGGGATTGTACGAGCAGTACTTC
CDR3: CSAREVGGLYEQYF

size: NA
D: NA
V: TRBV27
J: TRBJ1-2
DNA: TGTGCCAGCAGTTTTGGGGGGGTTCGTGGCTACACCTTC
CDR3: CASSFGGVRGYTF

size: few
D: NA
V: TRBV15
J: TRBJ2-1
DNA: TGTGCCACCAGCAACGGGACAATTTCGATTGAGCAGTTCTTC
CDR3: CATSNGTISIEQFF

size: many
D: NA
V: TRBV3-1
J: TRBJ2-7
DNA: TGTGCCAGCAGCCAAGATCCAGGATTCGGCGAGCAGTACTTC
CDR3: CASSQDPGFGEQYF

size: many
D: NA
V: TRBV2
J: TRBJ1-4
DNA: TGTGCCAGCAGTAACGGGATCCGTAATGAAAAACTGTTTTTT
CDR3: CASSNGIRNEKLFF

size: many
D: NA
V: TRBV6-1
J: TRBJ2-1
DNA: TGTGCCAGCAGTTATACAGGGTGGAATGAGCAGTTCTTC
CDR3: CASSYTGWNEQFF

size: few
D: NA
V: TRBV2
J: TRBJ2-7
DNA: TGTGCCAGCAGTGAGGGACAATCCTACGAGCAGTACTTC
CDR3: CASSEGQSYEQYF

size: NA
D: TRBD1
V: TRBV7-2
J: TRBJ2-1
DNA: TGTGCCAGCAGCTTAGGACGGGACAGGGGGCGTTCCGGTGAGCAGTTCTTC
CDR3: CASSLGRDRGRSGEQFF

size: many
D: NA
V: TRBV7-6
J: TRBJ2-3
DNA: TGTGCCAGCAGCTTAGGTACAGGGCATACCACAGATACGCAGTATTTT
CDR3: CASSLGTGHTTDTQYF

size: NA
D: TRBD2
V: TRBV28
J: TRBJ2-7
DNA: TGTGCCAGCACCTCTAGCGGGACAGCCTACGAGCAGTACTTC
CDR3: CASTSSGTAYEQYF

size: many
D: NA
V: TRBV28
J: TRBJ1-4
DNA: TGTGCCAGCCGCGCCCCGGGCCAGAATGAAAAACTGTTTTTT
CDR3: CASRAPGQNEKLFF

size: NA
D: TRBD2
V: TRBV20-1
J: TRBJ2-2
DNA: TGCAGTGCTGAGGGGGGACTAGCGGAGCCGAACACCGGGGAGCTGTTTTTT
CDR3: CSAEGGLAEPNTGELFF

size: NA
D: NA
V: TRBV27
J: TRBJ2-7
DNA: TGTGCCAGCATGTACCAGAGAGGGTCGTACGAGCAGTACTTC
CDR3: CASMYQRGSYEQYF

size: many
D: NA
V: TRBV27
J: TRBJ1-2
DNA: TGTGCCAGCAGAATTACAGCAGATTATGGCTACACCTTC
CDR3: CASRITADYGYTF

size: NA
D: NA
V: TRBV7-2
J: TRBJ2-7
DNA: TGTGCCAGCAGCTTCACAGGGAACTCCTACGAGCAGTACTTC
CDR3: CASSFTGNSYEQYF

size: NA
D: NA
V: TRBV19
J: TRBJ1-1
DNA: TGTGCCAGTAGTATTTGGGGGACCACTGAAGCTTTCTTT
CDR3: CASSIWGTTEAFF

size: NA
D: TRBD2
V: TRBV10-2
J: TRBJ2-7
DNA: TGCGCCAGCAGTGGTCTAGCGGATTATTACGAGCAGTACTTC
CDR3: CASSGLADYYEQYF

size: many
D: NA
V: TRBV29-1
J: TRBJ2-3
DNA: TGCAGCGTTGATTCAGGAGATACGCAGTATTTT
CDR3: CSVDSGDTQYF

size: many
D: NA
V: TRBV18
J: TRBJ2-3
DNA: TGTGCCAGCTCACCACGCGACCTCACAGATACGCAGTATTTT
CDR3: CASSPRDLTDTQYF

size: many
D: NA
V: TRBV6-1
J: TRBJ2-7
DNA: TGTGCCAGCAGCCCGACAGAAGGGGCTCTCTCCTACGAGCAGTACTTC
CDR3: CASSPTEGALSYEQYF

size: many
D: NA
V: TRBV3-1
J: TRBJ2-1
DNA: TGTGCCAGCAGCCAAGTTTCCCGGGCCGTGAATGAGCAGTTCTTC
CDR3: CASSQVSRAVNEQFF

size: many
D: NA
V: TRBV20-1
J: TRBJ2-7
DNA: TGCAGTGCTAGAGACTCGGGAACCGCGAGTTACGAGCAGTACTTC
CDR3: CSARDSGTASYEQYF

size: few
D: NA
V: TRBV2
J: TRBJ1-1
DNA: TGTGCCAGCAGTGATCATCCGGGATCCAAAGTAGAAGCTTTCTTT
CDR3: CASSDHPGSKVEAFF

size: NA
D: NA
V: TRBV7-9
J: TRBJ2-1
DNA: TGTGCCAGCAGCTCCCAGGGCCCGGGGAGGTGGTCGGGAAATGAGCAGTTCTTC
CDR3: CASSSQGPGRWSGNEQFF

size: few
D: TRBD1
V: TRBV6-1
J: TRBJ1-5
DNA: TGTGCCAGCAGACAAACGACAGGGGCCAATCAGCCCCAGCATTTT
CDR3: CASRQTTGANQPQHF

size: NA
D: NA
V: TRBV19
J: TRBJ2-1
DNA: TGTGCCAGTAGCCTCGCAGATAACAGATACAATGAGCAGTTCTTC
CDR3: CASSLADNRYNEQFF

size: many
D: NA
V: TRBV11-2
J: TRBJ1-2
DNA: TGTGCCAGCAGCTTCGGTGGTCTTAGTGGAGGGGACTACACCTTC
CDR3: CASSFGGLSGGDYTF

size: many
D: TRBD2
V: TRBV6-1
J: TRBJ2-1
DNA: TGTGCCAGCCGCCCGGGACTAGCGGGTTACAATGAGCAGTTCTTC
CDR3: CASRPGLAGYNEQFF

size: few
D: NA
V: TRBV13
J: TRBJ2-7
DNA: TGTGCCAGCAGCTCAACCTCTAGCGCATCCTACGAGCAGTACTTC
CDR3: CASSSTSSASYEQYF

size: NA
D: NA
V: TRBV7-8
J: TRBJ1-5
DNA: TGTGCCAGCAGTACTCAGGGGAATCAGCCCCAGCATTTT
CDR3: CASSTQGNQPQHF

size: many
D: NA
V: TRBV3-1
J: TRBJ1-5
DNA: TGTGCCAGCAGCCAAACGGGCTTCGATCAGCCCCAGCATTTT
CDR3: CASSQTGFDQPQHF

size: many
D: NA
V: TRBV24-1
J: TRBJ1-5
DNA: TGTGCCACCGGAAAGGGGTATGGCAATCAGCCCCAGCATTTT
CDR3: CATGKGYGNQPQHF

size: once
D: TRBD1
V: TRBV20-1
J: TRBJ2-3
DNA: TGCAGTGCTAGAGATAGTAGCGCCAGGGGGCAAGATACGCAGTATTTT
CDR3: CSARDSSARGQDTQYF

size: NA
D: NA
V: TRBV27
J: TRBJ2-7
DNA: TGTGCCAGCAGTCCCAAGTGGACCTCCTACGAGCAGTACTTC
CDR3: CASSPKWTSYEQYF

size: many
D: TRBD1
V: TRBV11-3
J: TRBJ2-1
DNA: TGTGCCAGCAGCAAACAGGGGGAAGATGAGCAGTTCTTC
CDR3: CASSKQGEDEQFF

size: many
D: TRBD2
V: TRBV7-2
J: TRBJ2-3
DNA: TGTGCCAGCAGCTTACTAGCGGACCCACGGGATACGCAGTATTTT
CDR3: CASSLLADPRDTQYF

size: many
D: NA
V: TRBV6-6
J: TRBJ2-1
DNA: TGTGCCAGCAGTTACTCCAGCCCGGGACGGGATGAGCAGTTCTTC
CDR3: CASSYSSPGRDEQFF

size: few
D: NA
V: TRBV29-1
J: TRBJ1-2
DNA: TGCAGCGTTGAAGGGAAAGAAGGCTACACCTTC
CDR3: CSVEGKEGYTF

size: NA
D: TRBD2
V: TRBV11-2
J: TRBJ2-1
DNA: TGTGCCAGCAGCTTATTCTCTAGCGGGAGCTCCTACAATGAGCAGTTCTTC
CDR3: CASSLFSSGSSYNEQFF

size: many
D: NA
V: TRBV24-1
J: TRBJ2-7
DNA: TGTGCCACCAGTGATTTGTCGCAGGGGACCTACGAGCAGTACTTC
CDR3: CATSDLSQGTYEQYF

size: many
D: NA
V: TRBV11-2
J: TRBJ1-1
DNA: TGTGCCAGCAGCTTAGGAAGTCGAGGAACTGAAGCTTTCTTT
CDR3: CASSLGSRGTEAFF

size: NA
D: NA
V: TRBV30
J: TRBJ2-2
DNA: TGTGCCTGGAGCGAACGGCGGTCTAGGATCAACACCGGGGAGCTGTTTTTT
CDR3: CAWSERRSRINTGELFF

size: few
D: NA
V: TRBV5-8
J: TRBJ2-5
DNA: TGTGCCAGCAGCTTCACAGGGACCTCTGAGACCCAGTACTTC
CDR3: CASSFTGTSETQYF

size: many
D: NA
V: TRBV24-1
J: TRBJ1-1
DNA: TGTGCCACCAGTGATTACATGAACACTGAAGCTTTCTTT
CDR3: CATSDYMNTEAFF

size: NA
D: NA
V: TRBV29-1
J: TRBJ2-3
DNA: TGCAGCGTTGGAAAGAAGACAGCCACAGATACGCAGTATTTT
CDR3: CSVGKKTATDTQYF

size: NA
D: TRBD2
V: TRBV20-1
J: TRBJ2-4
DNA: TGCAGTGCTAGCCTTCAGCGGGAGGGCAGAAACATTCAGTACTTC
CDR3: CSASLQREGRNIQYF

size: few
D: NA
V: TRBV7-2
J: TRBJ2-1
DNA: TGTGCCAGCAGCCCGCTTATAATCGGGGAGCAGTTCTTC
CDR3: CASSPLIIGEQFF

size: NA
D: NA
V: TRBV30
J: TRBJ2-1
DNA: TGTGCCTGGGCCCGGGACATGATTATGAGCTCCTACAATGAGCAGTTCTTC
CDR3: CAWARDMIMSSYNEQFF

size: many
D: NA
V: TRBV28
J: TRBJ2-1
DNA: TGTGCCAGCAACCCCACCCTGGGATCTCTTTACAATGAGCAGTTCTTC
CDR3: CASNPTLGSLYNEQFF

size: NA
D: NA
V: TRBV20-1
J: TRBJ1-3
DNA: TGCAGTGCTAGAGTAGGTGGGGCTGGAAACACCATATATTTT
CDR3: CSARVGGAGNTIYF

size: NA
D: TRBD1
V: TRBV7-3
J: TRBJ2-3
DNA: TGTGCCAGCAGCTCGGGACAGTCGGCAGATACGCAGTATTTT
CDR3: CASSSGQSADTQYF

size: many
D: NA
V: TRBV5-1
J: TRBJ1-1
DNA: TGCGCCAGCAGCTCCAGACGGGAGTTGAACACTGAAGCTTTCTTT
CDR3: CASSSRRELNTEAFF

size: many
D: NA
V: TRBV11-3
J: TRBJ2-1
DNA: TGTGCCAGCAGCTTAGCTCCGGGACTGGGAAACAATGAGCAGTTCTTC
CDR3: CASSLAPGLGNNEQFF

size: many
D: NA
V: TRBV7-2
J: TRBJ2-5
DNA: TGTGCCAGCAGCTTAGTGTCCGGGGACCAAGAGACCCAGTACTTC
CDR3: CASSLVSGDQETQYF

size: many
D: NA
V: TRBV3-1
J: TRBJ2-3
DNA: TGTGCCAGCAGCCGCCGAGGAGGGGTGGAGGCAGATACGCAGTATTTT
CDR3: CASSRRGGVEADTQYF

size: NA
D: TRBD2
V: TRBV6-1
J: TRBJ2-7
DNA: TGTGCCAGCAGTTATCTGGAGGGACTAGCGGGACGCGAGCAGTACTTC
CDR3: CASSYLEGLAGREQYF